This T cell receptor (beta chain) was identified in a study of response to subunit inactivated influenza vaccine. Points from the study as a whole: It was the authors' suggestion that each seasonal influenza vaccination recruits few new T cells.

This clonotype was seen a few times. Its antigen is unidentified. The CDR3 runs 13 residues. Trimming left V 5 bases short and J 0 bases short, with 6 bases between. Per the germline V gene, CDR1 is ENHRY and CDR2 is SYGVKD. One entry per CDR3 protein, called by TCRdb with MiXCR from the RT-PCR reads. The sample consists of around 490,000 distinct CDR3 sequences, about 7.6% of them appearing once. The chain employs TRBV10-3 and TRBJ2-3, with no clear D. The specimen comprised PBMCs from blood, sampled less than 30 months after vaccination. The TCR originated in a man aged 45-69 years who received an inactivated influenza vaccine. CDR3 loop: CAISSISTDTQYF. The CDR3 DNA reads as TGTGCCATCAGTTCCATAAGCACAGATACGCAGTATTTT.